One sample yielded the 13 T cell receptor beta chains listed below, sequenced in a study of blood T cells in healthy people across ages. Then a second PCR, running roughly 7 to 11 cycles, was carried out with a sample-barcoded 5' primer and a J-beta primer mix. MiXCR, run by TCRdb on the 5' RACE reads, gives a single entry per CDR3 protein. Of some 750,000 distinct CDR3 sequences in the sample, 20% to 25% were seen once. Sequenced input: blood. Receptors originate from a man aged 65 to 79 in good health.

V and J are TRBV11-3 and TRBJ2-3, with 13 bases identical to TRBD2. CDR3 length equals 18 residues. Germline V gene lookup returns CDR1 SGHNT and CDR2 YENEEA. V lost 4 bases and J lost 3; bases outside the gene matches: 10. The CDR3 DNA is TGTGCCAGCAGCTCAAGGACTAGCGGGGGCGGTAGTACAGATACGCAGTATTTT. Residues: CASSSRTSGGGSTDTQYF.

The chain joins TRBV11-2 to TRBJ1-1; 7 bases are shared with TRBD1. This CDR3 is built from 13 residues. The V and J ends lost 7 bases and 8 bases, in that order; junction bases with no gene match: 10. Germline V gives CDR1 SGHAT, CDR2 FQNNGV. The CDR3: CASTRIQGVEAFF. CDR3 DNA: TGTGCCAGCACCCGAATTCAGGGGGTGGAAGCTTTCTTT. The full variable domain, completed using reference TRBV11-2 and TRBJ1-1, is EAGVAQSPRYKIIEKRQSVAFWCNPISGHATLYWYQQILGQGPKLLIQFQNNGVVDDSQLPKDRFSAERLKGVDSTLKIQPAKLEDSAVYLCASTRIQGVEAFFGQGTRLTVV.

The CDR3 DNA reads TGTGCCAGCAGCTTCCCCGGGGCGGGTTACACCGGGGAGCTGTTTTTT. Translation: CASSFPGAGYTGELFF. The chain couples TRBV11-2 to TRBJ2-2, with D perhaps given as TRBD1 or TRBD2 (5 bases each). V was pared by 3 bases and J by 3 bases, with 14 bases between. The V gene's germline CDR1 is SGHAT and CDR2 FQNNGV. This CDR3 spans 16 amino acids.

For this clonotype: One end of the junction is discordant with germline, which a read error may explain. J is TRBJ1-6 and V is TRBV25-1; 8 nucleotides agree with TRBD1. Germline CDR1 is MGHDK and CDR2 is SYGVNS. This CDR3 has 15 amino acids. The chain's CDR3 is CASSDKTGVNSPLHF. The DNA of the CDR3 is TGTGCCAGCAGTGATAAGACAGGGGTTAATTCACCCCTCCACTTC.

The V gene is TRBV13, the J gene TRBJ2-1, with D perhaps matching TRBD2 (6 bases). V was trimmed by 5 bases and J by 7 bases, leaving 18 bases between them. Germline V gene lookup returns CDR1 PRHDT and CDR2 FYEKMQ (reference sequence). This CDR3 has 15 residues. CDR3 loop: CASSIAGLAWNEQFF. The CDR3 region has the DNA TGTGCCAGCAGCATCGCTGGTCTAGCGTGGAATGAGCAGTTCTTC.

This clonotype was found a few times. J is TRBJ2-1 and V is TRBV3-1; D not certain. The CDR3 sequence is 16 residues long. The germline gives CDR1 LGHDT, CDR2 YNNKEL (reference sequence). The V gene lost 2 bases and the J gene lost 0 bases, with 11 bases spanning the gap. The CDR3 DNA is TGTGCCAGCAGCCAATATACACTGAGCTCCTACAATGAGCAGTTCTTC. Encoded protein: CASSQYTLSSYNEQFF.

The V call is TRBV6-5, the J call TRBJ1-1; 10 nucleotides agree with TRBD1. Trimming removed 5 bases from V and 3 bases from J; junction bases left unmatched: 9. Germline values: CDR1 MNHEY, CDR2 SVGAGI. The CDR3 is made up of 16 amino acids. CDR3 protein: CASSPAQTGGYTEAFF. CDR3 bases: TGTGCCAGCAGTCCAGCCCAGACAGGGGGCTACACTGAAGCTTTCTTT.

This clonotype was seen repeatedly, ten times or more. The chain joins TRBV12-3 or TRBV12-4 to TRBJ1-1; the D gene is possibly TRBD1 (5 bases). This CDR3 is built from 12 residues. The germline V and J ends were trimmed by 3 bases and 6 bases, with 8 bases remaining between them. CDR3 sequence (DNA): TGTGCCAGCAGTTTCGGGGCGGCTGAAGCTTTCTTT. It specifies CASSFGAAEAFF.

This clonotype was counted once. The chain links TRBV14 to TRBJ1-5; a weak D match, TRBD1 (6 bases). With 1 base removed from V and 8 bases from J, the gap between germline ends came to 9 bases. CDR1 is SGHDN and CDR2 is FVKESK in the germline V gene. The CDR3 has 13 amino acids. The CDR3 DNA reads TGTGCCAGCAGCCAAGTAAGGGGGGAGCCCCAGCATTTT. It encodes CASSQVRGEPQHF.

This clonotype was seen more than once but under ten times. J is TRBJ2-5 and V is TRBV27, with 9 nucleotides matching TRBD2. V was clipped by 11 bases and J by 5 bases; unmatched bases: 6. Germline CDR1 is MNHEY and CDR2 is SMNVEV (reference sequence). The CDR3 extends over 12 amino acids. CDR3 in DNA: TGTGCCTCTAGCGGGGATGTGGAGACCCAGTACTTC. It yields the protein CASSGDVETQYF.

The chain joins TRBV27 to TRBJ2-2; D might be TRBD2 (6 bases). The CDR3 runs 13 residues. CDR1 and CDR2 from the germline V gene are MNHEY and SMNVEV (reference sequence). With 6 bases removed from V and 2 bases from J, the gap between germline ends came to 7 bases. The CDR3 DNA reads as TGTGCCAGCAGGGGACTCAACACCGGGGAGCTGTTTTTT. Its protein product is CASRGLNTGELFF.

The genes are TRBV10-3 and TRBJ1-3, with D hard to call. Trimming took 4 bases from V and 3 from J, leaving 7 bases between them. The CDR3 loop spans 13 amino acids. Looked up from germline, CDR1 is ENHRY and CDR2 is SYGVKD. CDR3 sequence (DNA): TGTGCCATCAGTGGAGGGATTGGAAACACCATATATTTT. This gives the protein CAISGGIGNTIYF.

This clonotype was picked up many times. The rearrangement links TRBV6-2 or TRBV6-3 to TRBJ2-2; 9 nucleotides align to TRBD2. CDR3 length: 15 amino acids. With V trimmed by 6 bases and J by 4 bases, 6 bases remained unmatched. Germline V gene sequence: CDR1 MNHEY, CDR2 SVGEGT. The CDR3 loop is CASSLTSGLTGELFF. DNA for the CDR3: TGTGCCAGCAGCCTGACTAGCGGTCTCACCGGGGAGCTGTTTTTT.